The 4 T cell receptor beta chains reported below all come from one sample, sequenced in a study of cytomegalovirus exposure and HLA in healthy donors. The PCR employed 60 Vbeta primers together with 13 Jbeta primers. Using immunoSEQ multiplex PCR, the repertoire was profiled, and TCRdb retains in-frame clones only, with some absent. The sample has about 180,000 clones, about two thirds seen once; the top ten hold 2% to 2.5%. The sample taken for sequencing was PBMCs. The receptors here all came from a human donor in good health.

The gene calls are TRBV5-8 and TRBJ1-5; D is unresolved. Germline values: CDR1 SGHTS, CDR2 YDEGEE. Trimming cost V 0 bases and J 5 bases, with 12 bases left between them. The CDR3 runs to 15 residues. The CDR3 nucleotides read TGTGCCAGCAGCTTGGCCAGGTCGGGAGATCAGCCCCAGCATTTT. Translating it yields CASSLARSGDQPQHF.

The chain has TRBV14 and TRBJ2-7; TRBD1 matches 7 bases. CDR1 is SGHDN and CDR2 is FVKESK in the germline V gene. CDR3 length: 14 residues. The V gene end was trimmed by 0 bases and the J gene end by 2 bases; junction bases not matched to a gene: 1. The CDR3 loop reads CASSQDGQAYEQYF. CDR3 nucleotides: TGTGCCAGCAGCCAAGACGGACAGGCCTACGAGCAGTACTTC.

This clone appeared a few times. V gene TRBV2 combines with J gene TRBJ2-1; perhaps TRBD2 as D (6 bases). The V end was cut by 1 base, the J end by 2 bases, with 9 bases between. The CDR3 length is 15 residues. CDR1 and CDR2 from the germline V gene are SNHLY and FYNNEI. The CDR3 loop reads CASSEEVAAYNEQFF. The CDR3 DNA follows: TGTGCCAGCAGTGAAGAAGTAGCGGCCTACAATGAGCAGTTCTTC.

The sample holds a few counts of this clone. The rearrangement links TRBV5-1 to TRBJ2-7; 7 bases are shared with TRBD2. Trimming at V came to 4 bases and at J to 1 base, leaving 8 bases not matched to a gene. CDR1 and CDR2 (germline): SGHRS, YFSETQ. The length of the CDR3 is 15 residues. This CDR3 is CASSPYREDSYEQYF. The CDR3 nucleotides read TGCGCCAGCAGCCCTTACCGGGAGGATTCCTACGAGCAGTACTTC.